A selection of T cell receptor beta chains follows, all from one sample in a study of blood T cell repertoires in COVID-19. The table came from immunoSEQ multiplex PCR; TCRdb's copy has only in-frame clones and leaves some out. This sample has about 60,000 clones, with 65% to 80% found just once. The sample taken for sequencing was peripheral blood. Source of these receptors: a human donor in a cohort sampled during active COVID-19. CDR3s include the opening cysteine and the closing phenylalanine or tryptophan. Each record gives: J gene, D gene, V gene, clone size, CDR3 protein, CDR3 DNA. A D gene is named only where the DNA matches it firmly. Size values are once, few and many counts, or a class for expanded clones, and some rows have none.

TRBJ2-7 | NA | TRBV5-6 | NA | CASSLGQRSYEQYF | TGTGCCAGCAGCTTGGGACAGCGCTCCTACGAGCAGTACTTC
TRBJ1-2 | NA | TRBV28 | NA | CASSLGGSPTYGYTF | TGTGCCAGCAGTTTGGGGGGGAGTCCCACCTATGGCTACACCTTC
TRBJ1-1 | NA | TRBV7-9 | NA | CASSLDARYTEAFF | TGTGCCAGCAGCTTAGACGCTAGGTACACTGAAGCTTTCTTT
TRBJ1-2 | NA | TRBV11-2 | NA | CASSLDPGRAFGYTF | TGTGCCAGCAGCTTAGATCCCGGCAGGGCCTTTGGCTACACCTTC
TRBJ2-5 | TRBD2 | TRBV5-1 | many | CASNGGLAGQRGETQYF | TGCGCCAGCAATGGGGGACTAGCGGGCCAGAGGGGAGAGACCCAGTACTTC
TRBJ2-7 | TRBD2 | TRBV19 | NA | CASSTSVAGVNEQYF | TGTGCCAGTAGTACCTCTGTAGCGGGAGTGAACGAGCAGTACTTC
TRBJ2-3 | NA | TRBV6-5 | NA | CATRPGGPTDTQYF | TGTGCCACCCGCCCAGGAGGGCCCACAGATACGCAGTATTTT
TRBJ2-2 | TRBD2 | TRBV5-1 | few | CASSLSGSGTGELFF | TGCGCCAGCAGCTTGAGCGGGAGCGGCACCGGGGAGCTGTTTTTT
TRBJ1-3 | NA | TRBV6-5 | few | CASSWTLGGTIYF | TGTGCCAGCAGTTGGACCCTCGGGGGCACCATATATTTT
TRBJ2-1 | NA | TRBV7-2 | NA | CASSLGSGMSEQFF | TGTGCCAGCAGCTTAGGTTCAGGGATGAGTGAGCAGTTCTTC
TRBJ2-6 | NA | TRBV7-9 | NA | CASSWPNVLTF | TGTGCCAGCAGCTGGCCTAACGTCCTGACTTTC
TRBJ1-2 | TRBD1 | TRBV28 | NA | CASSLRDRLLGYTF | TGTGCCAGCAGTTTACGGGACAGGTTGCTCGGCTACACCTTC
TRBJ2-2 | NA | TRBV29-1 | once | CSVETQTGELFF | TGCAGCGTTGAAACACAGACCGGGGAGCTGTTTTTT
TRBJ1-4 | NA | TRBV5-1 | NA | CASSFQGSANEKLFF | TGCGCCAGCAGCTTTCAGGGGTCAGCTAATGAAAAACTGTTTTTT
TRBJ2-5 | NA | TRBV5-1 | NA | CASSLSPTTRSRETQYF | TGCGCCAGCAGCTTGTCCCCTACGACACGCTCGCGCGAGACCCAGTACTTC
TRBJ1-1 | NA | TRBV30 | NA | CAWSGTLTEAFF | TGTGCCTGGAGCGGTACTCTGACTGAAGCTTTCTTT
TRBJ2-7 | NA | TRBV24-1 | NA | CATSDLGGTAYEQYF | TGTGCCACCAGTGATCTGGGGGGTACGGCCTACGAGCAGTACTTC
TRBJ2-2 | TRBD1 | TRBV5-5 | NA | CASSLRDRDTGELFF | TGTGCCAGCAGCTTAAGGGACAGGGACACCGGGGAGCTGTTTTTT
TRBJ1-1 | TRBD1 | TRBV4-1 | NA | CASRRDRQQNTEAFF | TGCGCCAGCAGGCGGGACAGGCAACAGAACACTGAAGCTTTCTTT
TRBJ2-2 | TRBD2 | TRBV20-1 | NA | CSASGASGSGGELFF | TGCAGTGCTAGTGGGGCTAGCGGGAGCGGCGGGGAGCTGTTTTTT
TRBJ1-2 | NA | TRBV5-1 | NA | CASSESTENSYTF | TGCGCCAGCAGTGAGTCGACAGAAAATAGCTACACCTTC
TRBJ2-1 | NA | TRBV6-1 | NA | CASSESAGYNEQFF | TGTGCCAGCAGTGAATCGGCGGGGTACAATGAGCAGTTCTTC
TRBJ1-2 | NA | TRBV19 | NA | CASTTGQYSLGYTF | TGTGCCAGTACAACCGGACAGTACTCCCTTGGCTACACCTTC
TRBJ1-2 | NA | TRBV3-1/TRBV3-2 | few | CASSQTKTRTVPHLYGYTF | TGTGCCAGCAGCCAAACCAAGACCAGGACAGTTCCCCACCTCTATGGCTACACCTTC
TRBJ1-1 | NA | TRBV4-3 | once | CASSQDGDTEAFF | TGCGCCAGCAGCCAAGATGGAGACACTGAAGCTTTCTTT
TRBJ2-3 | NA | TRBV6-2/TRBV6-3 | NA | CASSYWETTDTQYF | TGTGCCAGCAGTTACTGGGAGACCACAGATACGCAGTATTTT
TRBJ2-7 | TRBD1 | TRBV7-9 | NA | CASSSRDRVYEQYF | TGTGCCAGCAGCTCCCGGGACAGGGTTTACGAGCAGTACTTC
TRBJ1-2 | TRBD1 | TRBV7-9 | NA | CASSLGQRNNYGYTF | TGTGCCAGCAGCTTGGGACAGAGAAATAACTATGGCTACACCTTC
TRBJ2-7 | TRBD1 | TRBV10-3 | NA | CAISELRTGGNEQYF | TGTGCCATCAGTGAGTTAAGGACAGGGGGGAACGAGCAGTACTTC
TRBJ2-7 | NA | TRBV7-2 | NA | CASSLGLGADEQYF | TGTGCCAGCAGCTTAGGGTTGGGGGCGGACGAGCAGTACTTC
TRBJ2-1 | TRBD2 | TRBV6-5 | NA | CASRRTSGSRNEQFF | TGTGCCAGCAGGCGGACTAGCGGGAGTCGCAATGAGCAGTTCTTC
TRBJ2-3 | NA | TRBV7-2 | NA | CASSFGVTAGGTDTQYF | TGTGCCAGCAGCTTTGGGGTCACGGCGGGCGGCACAGATACGCAGTATTTT
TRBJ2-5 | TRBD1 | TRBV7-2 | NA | CASTSNRGSQETQYF | TGTGCCAGCACCTCCAACAGGGGGTCACAAGAGACCCAGTACTTC
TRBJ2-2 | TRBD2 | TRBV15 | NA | CATSRGTSGSRLGGELFF | TGTGCCACCAGCAGAGGCACTAGCGGGAGTAGATTGGGCGGGGAGCTGTTTTTT
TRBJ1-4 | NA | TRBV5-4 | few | CASSLNPREKLFF | TGTGCCAGCAGCTTAAACCCGAGGGAAAAACTGTTTTTT
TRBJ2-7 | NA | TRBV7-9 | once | CASSPDKNQYEQYF | TGTGCCAGCAGCCCGGACAAGAATCAGTACGAGCAGTACTTC
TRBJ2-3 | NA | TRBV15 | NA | CATSREGGSTDTQYF | TGTGCCACCAGCAGAGAGGGGGGAAGCACAGATACGCAGTATTTT
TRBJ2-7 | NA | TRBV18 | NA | CASSPPTPGNYEQYF | TGTGCCAGCTCACCACCAACGCCCGGGAACTACGAGCAGTACTTC
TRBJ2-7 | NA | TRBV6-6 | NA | CASSYSLPTNGQYF | TGTGCCAGCAGTTACTCCCTCCCGACTAACGGGCAGTACTTC
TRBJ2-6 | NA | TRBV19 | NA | CASKTGDSSGANVLTF | TGTGCCAGTAAGACAGGAGATAGCTCTGGGGCCAACGTCCTGACTTTC
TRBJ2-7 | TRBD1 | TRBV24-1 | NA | CATSVGTGGSYEQYF | TGTGCCACCAGTGTCGGGACAGGGGGCTCCTACGAGCAGTACTTC
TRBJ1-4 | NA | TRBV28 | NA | CASSVTGHGEKLFF | TGTGCCAGCAGCGTTACAGGACACGGTGAAAAACTGTTTTTT
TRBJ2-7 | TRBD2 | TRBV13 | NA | CASSYLTSGIAPYEQYF | TGTGCCAGCAGCTACCTCACTAGCGGGATCGCCCCCTACGAGCAGTATTTC
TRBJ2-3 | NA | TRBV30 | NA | CAWSAGYVGTQYF | TGTGCCTGGAGTGCGGGATACGTGGGTACGCAGTATTTT
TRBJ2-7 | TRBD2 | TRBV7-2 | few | CASSPKGRARGEQYF | TGTGCCAGCAGCCCAAAAGGGAGGGCGCGGGGCGAGCAGTACTTC
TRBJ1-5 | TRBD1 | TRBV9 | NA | CASSPGDRGNQPQHF | TGTGCCAGCAGCCCAGGGGACAGGGGCAATCAGCCCCAGCATTTT
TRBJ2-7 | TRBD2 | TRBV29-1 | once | CSVEERQREILEQYF | TGCAGCGTTGAAGAAAGGCAGCGGGAGATCCTCGAGCAGTACTTC
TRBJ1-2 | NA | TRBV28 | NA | CASQRDYGYTF | TGTGCCAGTCAGAGGGACTATGGCTACACCTTC
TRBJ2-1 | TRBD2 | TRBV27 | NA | CASSSPLAGNYNEQFF | TGTGCCAGCAGCTCCCCCCTAGCGGGAAACTACAATGAGCAGTTCTTC
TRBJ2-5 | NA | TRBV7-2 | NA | CASSPGLDLGTQYF | TGTGCCAGCAGCCCCGGACTGGATTTGGGGACCCAGTACTTC